The sequence of this TCR beta chain was determined in a study of T cell repertoires in cytomegalovirus infection. Across the study: It was the public TCR beta signatures that indicated both CMV infection and matching HLA type. Overall study results and limits: Frequencies of public TCR beta families were cumulated, and this identified carriers of CMV plus the relevant HLA. The response measured ex vivo was dominated by TCR beta clonotypes (HLA-C-restricted and CMV-specific).

Germline loops: CDR1 MNHEY, CDR2 SVGEGT. With 7 bases removed from V and 5 bases from J, the gap between germline ends came to 27 bases. This CDR3 has 17 amino acids. Using its own MiXCR run on the reads, TCRdb lists one record per CDR3 protein. The sample carries about 190,000 distinct CDR3 sequences, 8.5% to 10% recorded once. This clonotype was recorded many times. Its specificity is not known. The clonotype comes from a human donor in good health (CMV status not recorded). Some clones in this sample may be carry-over from other donors' samples. The sample consisted of PBMCs. The gene calls are TRBV6-2 or TRBV6-3 and TRBJ2-7; D might be TRBD1 or TRBD2, each matching 5 bases. CDR3 sequence (DNA): TGTGCCAGCACTATAAACCGGGACGGAGGATCCTTAAACGAGCAGTACTTC. Its translation: CASTINRDGGSLNEQYF.